This T cell receptor (beta chain) derives from a study of cytomegalovirus exposure and HLA in healthy donors. Study results and limitations: Links to common viral pathogens appeared, in a later analysis, for several of the most significant clusters.

Concerning this clone: The target antigen is unknown.

Trimming cost V 5 bases and J 0 bases, with 8 bases left between them. This CDR3 region has 14 residues. The germline V gene encodes CDR1 MDHEN and CDR2 SYDVKM. A multiplex PCR was run with 60 Vbeta primers and 13 Jbeta primers. TCRdb's copy holds only in-frame clones and misses some; the assay was immunoSEQ multiplex PCR. The sample carries about 93,000 clones, around three quarters recorded once. The sample comprised PBMCs. This chain uses TRBV28 with TRBJ2-4, with D perhaps matching TRBD2 (5 bases). This clonotype was sampled from a man younger than 40 in good health and CMV-seronegative. The CDR3 nucleotides read TGTGCCAGCAGTAGTGAGGGAGCCAAAAACATTCAGTACTTC. It codes for CASSSEGAKNIQYF.